The 20 T cell receptor beta chains below come from one sample, sequenced in a study of identifying expanded T cells in peripheral blood. Using immunoSEQ multiplex PCR, the repertoire was profiled, and TCRdb retains in-frame clones only, with some absent. The table shows 110,000 or so clones, with around 89% occurring only once. Sequences were obtained from blood. The origin of the receptors is a person aged 18 to 75 in good health.

As DNA, the CDR3 is TGCAGCGTGGCGGGGGGGCCAAAGAATGAGCAGTTCTTC. This gives the protein CSVAGGPKNEQFF. The V and J genes are TRBV29-1 and TRBJ2-1, with 9 bases identical to TRBD2. J was trimmed by 7 bases and V by 6 bases; bases with no gene match: 7. This CDR3 has 13 residues. CDR1 is SQVTM and CDR2 is ANQGSEA in the germline V gene.

The chain recombines TRBV6-6 with TRBJ2-7; tentatively, D is TRBD1 (5 bases). The CDR3 contains 12 residues. From germline, CDR1 is MNHNY and CDR2 SVGAGI (reference sequence). V was cut by 7 bases and J by 5 bases, with 12 bases left in between. The chain's CDR3 is CASTEQGDEQYF. CDR3 nucleotide sequence: TGTGCCAGCACCGAGCAGGGTGACGAGCAGTACTTC.

This chain joins TRBV7-6 and TRBJ2-6; no firm D call. The V gene lost 1 base and the J gene lost 1 base, with 8 bases spanning the gap. This CDR3 has 16 amino acids. Germline CDR1 and CDR2: SGHVS and FNYEAQ. CDR3 DNA sequence: TGTGCCAGCAGCTTAGGACGTCCGTCTGGGGCCAACGTCCTGACTTTC. Residues: CASSLGRPSGANVLTF. The entire variable domain, with the rest obtained from reference TRBV7-6 and TRBJ2-6, is as follows: GAGVSQSPRYKVTKRGQDVALRCDPISGHVSLYWYRQALGQGPEFLTYFNYEAQQDKSGLPNDRFSAERPEGSISTLTIQRTEQRDSAMYRCASSLGRPSGANVLTFGAGSRLTVL.

The CDR3: CASIGGQLNTEAFF. For the CDR3, the DNA is TGCGCCAGCATCGGAGGACAGCTGAACACTGAAGCTTTCTTT. This chain connects TRBV5-1 to TRBJ1-1; the D gene is possibly TRBD1 (6 bases). The CDR3 has 14 residues. CDR1 is SGHRS and CDR2 is YFSETQ in the germline V gene. Trimming shortened V by 6 bases and J by 0 bases, and 12 bases separated the two germline ends.

The chain is built from TRBV15 and TRBJ1-2, with D possibly matching TRBD1 (5 bases). This CDR3 comprises 14 residues. CDR1 is LNHNV and CDR2 is YYDKDF in the germline V gene (reference sequence). The V and J ends lost 0 bases and 2 bases respectively, with 7 bases between them. The CDR3 reads CATSREAGNYGYTF. CDR3 nucleotide sequence: TGTGCCACCAGCAGAGAGGCAGGGAACTATGGCTACACCTTC.

V is TRBV5-1 and J is TRBJ2-7; 7 bases line up with TRBD2. Trimming cost V 5 bases and J 9 bases; bases outside gene matches: 14. Germline-derived CDR1 and CDR2 are SGHRS and YFSETQ. This CDR3 is built from 14 residues. The CDR3 protein is CASSGRANTTGQYF. CDR3 DNA sequence: TGCGCCAGCAGTGGGAGGGCCAATACGACGGGGCAGTACTTC.

This chain connects TRBV6-6 to TRBJ2-4; D ambiguous. This CDR3 region has 14 residues. CDR1 is MNHNY and CDR2 is SVGAGI in the germline V gene (reference sequence). Trimming pared 2 bases from V and 0 bases from J, leaving 5 bases between. The CDR3: CASSYALAKNIQYF. The CDR3 DNA reads TGTGCCAGCAGTTACGCCCTAGCCAAAAACATTCAGTACTTC.

The chain joins TRBV27 to TRBJ2-7; 10 bases are shared with TRBD1. This CDR3 region has 16 residues. The germline gives CDR1 MNHEY, CDR2 SMNVEV (reference sequence). V was pared by 3 bases and J by 7 bases, with 12 bases of the junction left unmatched. The CDR3 reads CASSLVGGQGMGEQYF. The CDR3 DNA sequence: TGTGCCAGCAGTTTGGTGGGGGGACAGGGGATGGGGGAGCAGTACTTC.

The chain couples TRBV7-6 to TRBJ1-1; TRBD1 aligns across 9 bases. In germline, CDR1 is SGHVS, CDR2 FNYEAQ. CDR3 length: 15 residues. V lost 4 bases, J lost 4 bases, and 7 bases stayed unmatched. The CDR3 DNA reads as TGTGCCAGCAGCTCCGGACAGGGGTCGGGCACTGAAGCTTTCTTT. Residues: CASSSGQGSGTEAFF.

J is TRBJ1-1 and V is TRBV14; D uncertain. Trimming cost V 2 bases and J 2 bases, with 18 bases left between them. This CDR3 has 17 amino acids. Germline V gives CDR1 SGHDN, CDR2 FVKESK. CDR3 residues: CASSQLDSWTDNTEAFF. CDR3 nucleotides: TGTGCCAGCAGCCAACTAGACTCCTGGACGGACAACACTGAAGCTTTCTTT.

This clone was picked up one time. This chain uses TRBV21-1 with TRBJ2-7; the table's D gene call, TRBD1, was not cross checked with the DNA. TRBV21-1 is assigned pseudogene status. This CDR3 is 16 amino acids long. The CDR3 loop reads CASSRGPGAPTYEQYF. Written as DNA, the CDR3 is TGTGCCAGCAGCAGGGGTCCAGGGGCCCCTACCTACGAGCAGTACTTC.

The chain joins TRBV9 to TRBJ2-2, with TRBD1 identical over 10 bases. The germline V gene has CDR1 SGDLS and CDR2 YYNGEE. The CDR3 sequence is 17 residues long. Germline trimming cut 3 bases from V and 7 bases from J; bases unmatched to any gene: 12. Written as DNA, the CDR3 is TGTGCCAGCAGCGGGGTCTGGGGGACAGGGGATATCGGGGAGCTGTTTTTT. Amino acids: CASSGVWGTGDIGELFF. Full variable domain (rest looked up from reference TRBV9 and TRBJ2-2): DSGVTQTPKHLITATGQRVTLRCSPRSGDLSVYWYQQSLDQGLQFLIQYYNGEERAKGNILERFSAQQFPDLHSELNLSSLELGDSALYFCASSGVWGTGDIGELFFGEGSRLTVL.

The V and J genes are TRBV5-6 and TRBJ2-1, with D unclear. The V gene's germline CDR1 is SGHDT and CDR2 YYEEEE. The ends were cut back, 4 bases at V and 5 bases at J, with 7 bases in the middle. The CDR3 covers 12 residues. CDR3 sequence (DNA): TGTGCCAGCAGCGAAACAGACAATGAGCAGTTCTTC. This codes for CASSETDNEQFF.

The chain couples TRBV6-6 to TRBJ2-2, with D hard to call. Trimming took 6 bases from V and 0 from J, leaving 11 bases between them. The germline V gene encodes CDR1 MNHNY and CDR2 SVGAGI (reference sequence). The CDR3 sequence is 15 residues long. The CDR3 sequence: CASSPAHPNTGELFF. The CDR3 DNA reads as TGTGCCAGCAGCCCCGCCCACCCGAACACCGGGGAGCTGTTTTTT.

J is TRBJ2-5 and V is TRBV9; D possibly uses TRBD1 or TRBD2 (5 bases each). The CDR3 length is 16 residues. CDR1 is SGDLS, CDR2 YYNGEE, per germline. The V end lost 0 bases, the J end lost 2 bases, and 14 bases lay between the germline ends. The CDR3 nucleotides are TGTGCCAGCAGCGTAGGATGGACACCGGGGCAAGAGACCCAGTACTTC. Protein: CASSVGWTPGQETQYF.

In DNA, the CDR3 is TGTGCCAGCAGCCCCATCGGGGTAGGGTCGAAGACCCAGTACTTC. Amino acid sequence: CASSPIGVGSKTQYF. The chain joins TRBV5-6 to TRBJ2-5; TRBD2 is a possible D gene (5 bases). V was cut by 4 bases and J by 6 bases, with 19 bases left in between. CDR1 and CDR2 from the germline V gene are SGHDT and YYEEEE. This CDR3 contains 15 residues.

This clone was seen more than once but under ten times. The chain links TRBV18 to TRBJ2-1; D not resolved. There are 15 residues in the CDR3. Germline CDR1 KGHSH, CDR2 LQKENI. Trimming stripped 5 bases from V and 8 bases from J, with 19 bases between. In DNA, the CDR3 is TGTGCCAGCTCAGAGTCAGGCTCCAATAAGGATGAGCAGTTCTTC. Translating gives CASSESGSNKDEQFF.

The chain combines TRBV27 with TRBJ2-1; 7 bases align to TRBD2. V lost 5 bases to trimming and J lost 10 bases; unmatched junction nucleotides: 17. The CDR3 spans 16 residues. From germline, CDR1 is MNHEY and CDR2 SMNVEV (reference sequence). The CDR3 region is CASSAHLGGGPGEQFF. The CDR3 region has the DNA TGTGCCAGCAGTGCCCATCTCGGGGGAGGGCCCGGAGAGCAGTTCTTC.

The chain carries TRBV28 and TRBJ2-7, with D perhaps TRBD1 or TRBD2 (5 bases each). Germline V gives CDR1 MDHEN, CDR2 SYDVKM. This CDR3 has 12 residues. V shed 6 bases and J shed 9 bases, with 15 bases lying between them. The CDR3 sequence: CASRAARDGQYF. The CDR3 DNA follows: TGTGCCAGCAGAGCTGCGAGGGACGGGCAGTACTTC. Complete variable domain (other parts from reference TRBV28 and TRBJ2-7): DVKVTQSSRYLVKRTGEKVFLECVQDMDHENMFWYRQDPGLGLRLIYFSYDVKMKEKGDIPEGYSVSREKKERFSLILESASTNQTSMYLCASRAARDGQYFGPGTRLTVT.

The V gene is TRBV7-3, the J gene TRBJ2-1, with TRBD2 matching over 8 bases. Germline CDR1 SGHTA, CDR2 FQGTGA. The CDR3 consists of 16 residues. J lost 4 bases, V lost 5 bases, and 10 bases had no gene match. The CDR3: CASSPLGREVYNEQFF. CDR3 coding DNA: TGTGCCAGCAGCCCGCTAGGGCGGGAGGTTTACAATGAGCAGTTCTTC.